The text below deals with one T cell receptor beta chain. Naivety among CD8 cells was defined by CD45RO negativity and positive CCR7 selection, thereby excluding terminally differentiated effector memory CD45RA+ cells. Produced via immunoSEQ multiplex PCR; TCRdb's table is partial and in-frame only. Of about 2 million clones listed, approximately 94% are singletons. This sample is part of a study of shared clonotypes between healthy human individuals. Germline V lookup: CDR1 SNHLY, CDR2 FYNNEI. CDR3 length equals 16 residues. V lost 7 bases and J lost 8; bases outside the gene matches: 15. V gene TRBV2 combines with J gene TRBJ2-1, with TRBD2 matching 9 bases. The clonotype comes from a man aged 18-30 years in good health. The sample taken for sequencing was naive CD8+ T cells sorted from blood. CDR3: CASMGPREGTIDEQFF. The CDR3 DNA follows: TGTGCCAGCATGGGTCCGCGGGAGGGAACGATCGATGAGCAGTTCTTC. The full variable domain, rest sourced from reference TRBV2 and TRBJ2-1, is EPEVTQTPSHQVTQMGQEVILRCVPISNHLYFYWYRQILGQKVEFLVSFYNNEISEKSEIFDDQFSVERPDGSNFTLKIRSTKLEDSAMYFCASMGPREGTIDEQFFGPGTRLTVL.